This TCR beta chain was captured in a study of CD8+ T cells in alopecia areata. Study-wide background: Scoring treated patients' severity relied on the percentage of scalp area affected. Study-wide results and caveats: An increase in clonality over normal scalp was evident in lesional scalp, especially alopecia totalis/universalis.

The treatment here: oral pan-JAK inhibitor, 5-10 mg twice daily. cDNA prepared by RNA extraction and subsequent reverse transcription served as the template for sequencing. Assay used: immunoSEQ multiplex PCR; TCRdb lists only in-frame clones, some missing. The sample has around 120,000 clones, about 54% seen once; the top ten hold 30%. The count of this clone is one. Its antigen is not known. This CDR3 spans 13 amino acids. V was trimmed by 4 bases and J by 2 bases, leaving 12 bases between them. The germline V gene has CDR1 SQVTM and CDR2 ANQGSEA. The sequencing here drew on CD8+ T cells sorted from blood, taken at week 4, from a patient treated with tofacitinib. The chain links TRBV29-1 to TRBJ2-7; no firm D call. This receptor was taken from a human donor with alopecia areata. This CDR3 is CSVAGNSTYEQYF. The CDR3 nucleotides read TGCAGCGTTGCGGGTAATTCGACCTACGAGCAGTACTTC.